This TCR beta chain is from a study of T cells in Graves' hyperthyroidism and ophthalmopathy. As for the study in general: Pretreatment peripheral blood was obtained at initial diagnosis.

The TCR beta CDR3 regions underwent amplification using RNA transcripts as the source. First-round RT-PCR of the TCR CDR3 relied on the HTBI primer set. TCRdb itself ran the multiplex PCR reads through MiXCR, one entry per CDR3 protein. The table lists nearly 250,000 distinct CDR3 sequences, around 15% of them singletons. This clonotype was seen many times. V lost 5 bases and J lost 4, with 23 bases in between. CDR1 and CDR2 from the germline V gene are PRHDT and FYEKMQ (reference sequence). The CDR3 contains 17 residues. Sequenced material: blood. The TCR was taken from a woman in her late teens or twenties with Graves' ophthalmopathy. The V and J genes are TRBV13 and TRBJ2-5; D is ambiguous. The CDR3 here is CASSRRSYGQERETQYF. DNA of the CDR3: TGTGCCAGCAGCCGCCGGTCCTATGGGCAGGAGCGAGAGACCCAGTACTTC.